The clone carrying this T cell receptor (beta chain) was detected only once. Every PCR got spiked synthetic TCR analog templates. TCRdb's copy holds only in-frame clones and misses some; the assay was immunoSEQ multiplex PCR. Of under 60,000 clones detected, around 88% appear once; the ten largest clones hold 8% to 13%. Trimming cost V 0 bases and J 4 bases, with 13 bases left between them. CDR1 and CDR2 from the germline V gene are SGDLS and YYNGEE. This CDR3 is built from 15 residues. These data are taken from a study of PD-L1 blockade in urothelial cancer. Study details: From 0 to 3 prior chemotherapy regimens had been given to the patients. At 3 weeks after treatment start (second dose) and again at 6 weeks, blood was analyzed. T cell content in blood samples showed a median of around 150,000.

Noted time point: peripheral blood 6 weeks after treatment start. The rearrangement joins TRBV9 to TRBJ2-5, with D possibly TRBD1 on 5 matching bases. Sample: PBMCs, taken around atezolizumab (anti-PD-L1) treatment. This TCR was sampled from a man between 60 and 75 years old with urothelial cancer. The CDR3: CASSVESWGPETQYF. DNA of the CDR3: TGTGCCAGCAGCGTAGAGAGTTGGGGCCCAGAGACCCAGTACTTC.